The source of this T cell receptor beta chain is a study of cytotoxic CD8 clonotypes in ibrutinib-treated CLL. Turning to this clone: Its antigen is still unknown.

General observations from the study: The clonality rise at ibrutinib response reflected private clonotype expansion.

Profiled with immunoSEQ multiplex PCR; TCRdb holds only in-frame clones, not every one. The sample has over 130,000 clones; more than 75% are singletons. Germline trimming cut 5 bases from V and 4 bases from J; bases unmatched to any gene: 7. CDR1 and CDR2 (germline): SEHNR, FQNEAQ (reference sequence). CDR3 length: 14 residues. This specimen consisted of PBMCs, obtained after 36 months of ibrutinib treatment. The genes are TRBV7-9 and TRBJ1-2, with 7 bases fitting TRBD1. This receptor was taken from a human donor with chronic lymphocytic leukemia. The DNA for the CDR3 is TGTGCCAGCAGCCTGGGACAGTCTGTCTATGGCTACACCTTC. It yields the protein CASSLGQSVYGYTF.